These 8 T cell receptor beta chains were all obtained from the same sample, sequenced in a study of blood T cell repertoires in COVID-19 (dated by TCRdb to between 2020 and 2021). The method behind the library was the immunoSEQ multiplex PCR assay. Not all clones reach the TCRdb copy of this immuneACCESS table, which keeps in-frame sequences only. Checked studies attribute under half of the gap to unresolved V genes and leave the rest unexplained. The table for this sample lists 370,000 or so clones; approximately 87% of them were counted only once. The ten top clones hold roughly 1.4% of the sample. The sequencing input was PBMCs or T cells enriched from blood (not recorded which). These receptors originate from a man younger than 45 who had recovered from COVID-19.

The CDR3 loop reads CSVAGDGYTF. CDR3 in DNA: TGCAGCGTTGCAGGGGATGGCTACACCTTC. The V call is TRBV29-1, the J call TRBJ1-2, with a weak D call TRBD1 (6 bases). This CDR3 is built from 10 residues. V lost 4 bases, J lost 6 bases, and 6 bases lay in between. From germline, CDR1 is SQVTM and CDR2 ANQGSEA.

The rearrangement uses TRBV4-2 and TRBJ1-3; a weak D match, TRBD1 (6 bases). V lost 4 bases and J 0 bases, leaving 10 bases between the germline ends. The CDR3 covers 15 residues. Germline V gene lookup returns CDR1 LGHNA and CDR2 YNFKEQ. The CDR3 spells CASSPGAHSGNTIYF. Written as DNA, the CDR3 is TGTGCCAGCAGCCCAGGGGCCCACTCTGGAAACACCATATATTTT.

This chain's CDR3 is CASSFGGPSSYNEQFF. CDR3 DNA sequence: TGTGCCAGCAGCTTCGGGGGGCCCAGCTCCTACAATGAGCAGTTCTTC. The genes are TRBV7-6 and TRBJ2-1, with a tentative D call TRBD2 (7 bases). Per germline, CDR1 SGHVS and CDR2 FNYEAQ. Trimming shortened V by 3 bases and J by 0 bases, and 12 bases separated the two germline ends. The CDR3 is made up of 16 amino acids.

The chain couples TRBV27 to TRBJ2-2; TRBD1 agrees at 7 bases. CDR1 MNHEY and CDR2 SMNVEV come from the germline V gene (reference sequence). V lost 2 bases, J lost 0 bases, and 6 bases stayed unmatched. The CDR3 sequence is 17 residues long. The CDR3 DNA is TGTGCCAGCAGTTTAACAACAGGGGCCACGAACACCGGGGAGCTGTTTTTT. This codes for CASSLTTGATNTGELFF.

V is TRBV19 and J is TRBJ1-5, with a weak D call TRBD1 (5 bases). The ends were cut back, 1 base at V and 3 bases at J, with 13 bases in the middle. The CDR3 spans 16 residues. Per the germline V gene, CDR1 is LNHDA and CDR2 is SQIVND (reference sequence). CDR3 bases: TGTGCCAGTAGTATAGGTCAGGGATATATCAATCAGCCCCAGCATTTT. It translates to CASSIGQGYINQPQHF.

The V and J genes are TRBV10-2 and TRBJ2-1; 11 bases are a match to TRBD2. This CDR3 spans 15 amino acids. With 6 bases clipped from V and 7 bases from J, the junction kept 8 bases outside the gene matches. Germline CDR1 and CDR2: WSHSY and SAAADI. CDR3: CASSLASGGLNEQFF. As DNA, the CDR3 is TGCGCCAGCAGCCTAGCTAGCGGGGGGCTGAATGAGCAGTTCTTC.

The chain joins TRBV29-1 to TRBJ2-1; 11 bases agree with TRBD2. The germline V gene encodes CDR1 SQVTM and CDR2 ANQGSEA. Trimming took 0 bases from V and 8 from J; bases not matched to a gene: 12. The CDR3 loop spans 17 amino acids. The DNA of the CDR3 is TGCAGCGTTGAAGAGATTGGTAGTAGCGGGGGGGCGGATGAGCAGTTCTTC. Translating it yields CSVEEIGSSGGADEQFF.

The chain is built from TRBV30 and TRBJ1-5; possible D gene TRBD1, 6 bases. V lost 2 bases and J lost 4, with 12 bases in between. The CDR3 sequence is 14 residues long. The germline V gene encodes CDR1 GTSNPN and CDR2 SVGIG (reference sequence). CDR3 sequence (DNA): TGTGCCTGGAGTTTGGGAGGGGGGAATCAGCCCCAGCATTTT. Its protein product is CAWSLGGGNQPQHF.